These T cell receptor beta chains were read from a single sample in a study of OX40 agonist ivuxolimab in advanced cancers. Clones were sequenced by immunoSEQ multiplex PCR, and TCRdb holds only the in-frame ones, with some missing. The table includes about 100,000 clones, over 75% detected once. This specimen was CD4+ or CD8+ T cells sorted from blood, taken in a trial of the OX40 agonist ivuxolimab. These receptor sequences come from an adult with an advanced solid tumor such as melanoma, head and neck, liver or kidney cancer. Each CDR3 is given with its conserved first and last residue. D genes are given only for firm matches. Clone size is shown for a subset of rows, as once, few, many or a class of expanded clone.

clone_size	v_call	d_call	j_call	cdr3_nt	cdr3_aa
-	TRBV6-1	-	TRBJ1-1	TGTGCCAGCAGTGAAGTCACAGCCAAAACTGAAGCTTTCTTT	CASSEVTAKTEAFF
-	TRBV5-1	TRBD2	TRBJ2-1	TGCGCCAGCAGCCCTAGTCCGGGGGGGACCTACAATGAGCAGTTCTTC	CASSPSPGGTYNEQFF
once	TRBV11-2	-	TRBJ2-1	TGTGCCAGCAGCTTAAGTAATAGCGGAAATGAGCAGTTCTTC	CASSLSNSGNEQFF
-	TRBV18	TRBD1	TRBJ2-7	TGTGCCAGCTCACCAGACTTTAACAGGGGCCGTGGGGAGCAGTACTTC	CASSPDFNRGRGEQYF
-	TRBV27	-	TRBJ2-2	TGTGCCAGCAGAACCCGACAGGACACCGGGGAGCTGTTTTTT	CASRTRQDTGELFF
-	TRBV2	-	TRBJ2-2	TGTGCCAGCAGTGGAACAGGGAACACCGGGGAGCTGTTTTTT	CASSGTGNTGELFF
-	TRBV7-9	-	TRBJ1-6	TGTGCCAGCAGCTTAGGAGGGTTACAGGGTAATTCACCCCTCCACTTT	CASSLGGLQGNSPLHF
-	TRBV19	-	TRBJ1-4	TGTGCCAGTAGTCCAGGGGTTGGGGCTAATGAAAAACTGTTTTTT	CASSPGVGANEKLFF
-	TRBV6-5	-	TRBJ2-7	TGTGCCAGCAGTTACTCGACTGCGGCAGGCTACGAGCAGTACTTC	CASSYSTAAGYEQYF
-	TRBV19	TRBD1	TRBJ2-7	TGTGCCAGTAGCCTATTTCTAGCCGGGACAGGAATCAGGTACGAGCAGTACTTC	CASSLFLAGTGIRYEQYF
-	TRBV28	TRBD1	TRBJ2-7	TGTGCCAGCAGTTTACAGGGACAGACTTACGAGCAGTACTTC	CASSLQGQTYEQYF
-	TRBV7-9	-	TRBJ2-2	TGTGCCAGCATGGGCGGGGCTAACACCGGGGAGCTGTTTTTT	CASMGGANTGELFF
-	TRBV13	TRBD1	TRBJ1-2	TGTGCCAGCAGCTTACGGGACAGGGGCCATGGCTACACCTTC	CASSLRDRGHGYTF